The present T cell receptor beta chain was sequenced within a study of blood T cell repertoires in COVID-19. Original processing methods: Reference gene primer amplification in the assay estimated nucleated cell counts. The data were produced by immunoSEQ multiplex PCR, yet TCRdb's version contains in-frame clones alone and is incomplete. V, J and clone size were drawn from that table, and D and trimming were deduced from the DNA. Of some 80,000 clones in the sample, over 75% were seen once. The V gene end was trimmed by 0 bases and the J gene end by 4 bases; junction bases not matched to a gene: 8. This CDR3 is built from 16 residues. Germline CDR1 reads SGHRS; CDR2 reads YFSETQ.

V is TRBV5-1 and J is TRBJ2-7; 9 bases map to TRBD1. Sequenced: peripheral blood. The TCR originated in a human donor in a cohort sampled during active COVID-19. CDR3 residues: CASSLADRGTRYEQYF. In DNA, the CDR3 is TGCGCCAGCAGCTTGGCTGACAGGGGGACGAGATACGAGCAGTACTTC.